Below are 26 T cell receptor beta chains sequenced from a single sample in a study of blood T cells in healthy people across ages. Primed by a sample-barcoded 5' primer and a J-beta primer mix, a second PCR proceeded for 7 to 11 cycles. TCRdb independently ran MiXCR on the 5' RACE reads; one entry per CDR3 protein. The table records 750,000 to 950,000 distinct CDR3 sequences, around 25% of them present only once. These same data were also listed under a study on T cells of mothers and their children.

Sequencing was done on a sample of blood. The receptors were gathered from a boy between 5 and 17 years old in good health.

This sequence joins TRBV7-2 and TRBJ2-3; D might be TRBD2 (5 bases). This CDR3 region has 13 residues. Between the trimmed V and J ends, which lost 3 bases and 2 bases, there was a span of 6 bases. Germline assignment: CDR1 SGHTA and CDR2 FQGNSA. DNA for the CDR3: TGTGCCAGCAGCTTCGGGGTCACAGATACGCAGTATTTT. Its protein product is CASSFGVTDTQYF.

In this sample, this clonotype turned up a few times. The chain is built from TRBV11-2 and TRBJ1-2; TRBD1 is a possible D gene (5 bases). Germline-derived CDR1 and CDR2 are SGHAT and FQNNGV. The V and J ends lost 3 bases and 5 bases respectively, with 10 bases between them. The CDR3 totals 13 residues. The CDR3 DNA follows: TGTGCCAGCAGCTTTGGGACGGTGTATGGCTACACCTTC. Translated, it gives CASSFGTVYGYTF.

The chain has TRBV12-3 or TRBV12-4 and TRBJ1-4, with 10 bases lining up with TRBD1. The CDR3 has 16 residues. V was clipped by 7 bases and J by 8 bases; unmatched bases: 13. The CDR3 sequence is CASNPGTGVRGEKLFF. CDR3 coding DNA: TGTGCCAGCAACCCAGGGACAGGGGTCCGAGGGGAAAAACTGTTTTTT.

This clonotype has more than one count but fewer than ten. The CDR3 spells CASSSQGIGGYTF. In DNA form, the CDR3 reads TGTGCCAGCAGTTCACAGGGGATCGGAGGCTACACCTTC. This chain joins TRBV12-3 or TRBV12-4 and TRBJ1-2; 7 nucleotides match TRBD1. V shed 4 bases, J shed 8 bases, and the junction held 7 bases outside the gene matches. This CDR3 spans 13 amino acids.

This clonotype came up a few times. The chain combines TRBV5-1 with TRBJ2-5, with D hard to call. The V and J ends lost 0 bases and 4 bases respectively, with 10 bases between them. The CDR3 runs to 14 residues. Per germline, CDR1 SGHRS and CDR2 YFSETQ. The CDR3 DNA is TGCGCCAGCAGCTTGGCCGTAGGGTCAGAGACCCAGTACTTC. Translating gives CASSLAVGSETQYF.

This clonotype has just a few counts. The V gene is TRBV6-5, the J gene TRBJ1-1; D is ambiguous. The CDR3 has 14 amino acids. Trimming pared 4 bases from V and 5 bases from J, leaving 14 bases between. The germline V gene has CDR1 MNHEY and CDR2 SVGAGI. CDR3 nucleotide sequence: TGTGCCAGCAGTTCCCACTCGACATGGACTGAAGCTTTCTTT. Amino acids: CASSSHSTWTEAFF.

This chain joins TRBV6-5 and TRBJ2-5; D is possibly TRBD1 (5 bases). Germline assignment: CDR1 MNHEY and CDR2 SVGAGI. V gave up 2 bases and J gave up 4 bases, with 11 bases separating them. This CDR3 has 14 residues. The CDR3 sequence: CASSYPGSRETQYF. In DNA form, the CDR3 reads TGTGCCAGCAGTTACCCAGGGTCCCGAGAGACCCAGTACTTC.

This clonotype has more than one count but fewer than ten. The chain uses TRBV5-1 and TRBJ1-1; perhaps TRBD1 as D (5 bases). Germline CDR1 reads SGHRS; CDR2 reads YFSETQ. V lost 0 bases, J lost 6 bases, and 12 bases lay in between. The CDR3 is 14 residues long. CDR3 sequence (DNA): TGCGCCAGCAGCTTGGCCCGAGGGGCCGCTGAAGCTTTCTTT. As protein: CASSLARGAAEAFF.

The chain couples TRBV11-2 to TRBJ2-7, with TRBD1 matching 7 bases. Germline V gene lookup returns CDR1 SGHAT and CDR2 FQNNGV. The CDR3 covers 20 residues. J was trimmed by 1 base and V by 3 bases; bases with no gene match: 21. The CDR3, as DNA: TGTGCCAGCAGCTTTTTGCAGGGGACAGACGCCCCCCTCCCTTCCTACGAGCAGTACTTC. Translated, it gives CASSFLQGTDAPLPSYEQYF.

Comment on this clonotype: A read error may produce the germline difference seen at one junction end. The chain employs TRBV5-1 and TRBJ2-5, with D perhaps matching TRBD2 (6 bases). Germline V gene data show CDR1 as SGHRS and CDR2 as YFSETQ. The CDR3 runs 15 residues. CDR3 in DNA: TGCGCCAGCAGCCAAAGCCCGGGGAGGAAGGAGACCCTGTACTTC. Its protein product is CASSQSPGRKETLYF.

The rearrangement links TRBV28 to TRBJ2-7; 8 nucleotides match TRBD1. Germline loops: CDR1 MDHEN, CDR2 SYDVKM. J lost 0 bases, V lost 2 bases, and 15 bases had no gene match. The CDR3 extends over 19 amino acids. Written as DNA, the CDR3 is TGTGCCAGCAGTTTAAGGGGGGACAGGCCTCTACTAAGCTCCTACGAGCAGTACTTC. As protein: CASSLRGDRPLLSSYEQYF.

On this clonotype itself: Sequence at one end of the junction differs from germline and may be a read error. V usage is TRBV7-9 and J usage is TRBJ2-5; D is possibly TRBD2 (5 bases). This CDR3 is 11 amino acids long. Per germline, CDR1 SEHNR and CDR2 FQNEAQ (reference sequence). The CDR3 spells CSSSLERGQYF. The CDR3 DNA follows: TGTTCCAGCAGCTTAGAGCGAGGGCAGTACTTC.

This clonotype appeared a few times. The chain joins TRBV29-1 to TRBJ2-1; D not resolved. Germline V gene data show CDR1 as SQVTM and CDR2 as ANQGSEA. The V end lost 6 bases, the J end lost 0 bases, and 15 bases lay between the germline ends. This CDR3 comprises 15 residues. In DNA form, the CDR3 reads TGCAGCGTAGGATTCGCAGCCTTCTCCTACAATGAGCAGTTCTTC. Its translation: CSVGFAAFSYNEQFF.

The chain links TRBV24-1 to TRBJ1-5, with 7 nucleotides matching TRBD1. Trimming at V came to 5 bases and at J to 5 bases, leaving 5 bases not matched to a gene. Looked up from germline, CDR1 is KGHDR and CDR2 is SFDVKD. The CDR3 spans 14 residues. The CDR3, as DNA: TGTGCCACCAGTGCCGGACAGGAATATCAGCCCCAGCATTTT. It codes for CATSAGQEYQPQHF.

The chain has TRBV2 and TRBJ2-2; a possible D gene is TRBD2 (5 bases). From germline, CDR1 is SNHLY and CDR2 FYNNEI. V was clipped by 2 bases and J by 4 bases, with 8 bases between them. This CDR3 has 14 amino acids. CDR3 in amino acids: CASSERTGTGELFF. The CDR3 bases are TGTGCCAGCAGTGAACGGACTGGCACCGGGGAGCTGTTTTTT.

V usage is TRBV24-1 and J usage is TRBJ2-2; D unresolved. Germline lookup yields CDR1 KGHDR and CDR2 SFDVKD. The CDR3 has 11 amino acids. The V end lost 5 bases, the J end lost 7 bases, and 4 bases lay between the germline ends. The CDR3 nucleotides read TGTGCCACCAGTGTGGACGGGGAGCTGTTTTTT. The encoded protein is CATSVDGELFF.

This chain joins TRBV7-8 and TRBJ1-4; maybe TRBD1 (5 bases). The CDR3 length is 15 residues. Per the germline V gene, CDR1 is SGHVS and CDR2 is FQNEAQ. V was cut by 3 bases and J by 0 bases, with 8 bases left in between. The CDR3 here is CASSFRETTNEKLFF. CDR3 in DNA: TGTGCCAGCAGCTTCAGGGAGACAACTAATGAAAAACTGTTTTTT.

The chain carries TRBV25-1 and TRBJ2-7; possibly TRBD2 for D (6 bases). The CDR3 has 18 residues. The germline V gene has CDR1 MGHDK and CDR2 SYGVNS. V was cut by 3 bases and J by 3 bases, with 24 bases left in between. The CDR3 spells CASSEGREMKGGDYEQYF. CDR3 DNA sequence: TGTGCCAGCAGTGAGGGCAGGGAAATGAAGGGAGGTGACTACGAGCAGTACTTC.

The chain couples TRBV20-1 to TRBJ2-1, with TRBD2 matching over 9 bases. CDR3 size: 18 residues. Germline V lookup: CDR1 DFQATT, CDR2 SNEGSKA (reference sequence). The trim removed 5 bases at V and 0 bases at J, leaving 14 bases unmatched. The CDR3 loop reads CSAPKRGAILSSYNEQFF. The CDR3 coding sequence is TGCAGTGCTCCTAAGCGGGGGGCAATACTGAGCTCCTACAATGAGCAGTTCTTC.

The DNA of the CDR3 is TGTGCCAGCTCACAGGGACTAGCGGTCGATGAGCAGTTCTTC. Translating gives CASSQGLAVDEQFF. The V and J genes are TRBV18 and TRBJ2-5; 11 bases are a match to TRBD2. The DNA end is a closer match to TRBJ2-1, so the J assignment may be wrong. The CDR3 contains 14 residues. The germline V gene has CDR1 KGHSH and CDR2 LQKENI.

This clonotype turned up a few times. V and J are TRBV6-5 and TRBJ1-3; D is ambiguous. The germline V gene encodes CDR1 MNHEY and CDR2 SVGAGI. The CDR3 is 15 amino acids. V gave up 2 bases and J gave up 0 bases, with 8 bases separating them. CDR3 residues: CASSYVRVSGNTIYF. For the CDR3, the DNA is TGTGCCAGCAGTTACGTCCGGGTCTCTGGAAACACCATATATTTT.

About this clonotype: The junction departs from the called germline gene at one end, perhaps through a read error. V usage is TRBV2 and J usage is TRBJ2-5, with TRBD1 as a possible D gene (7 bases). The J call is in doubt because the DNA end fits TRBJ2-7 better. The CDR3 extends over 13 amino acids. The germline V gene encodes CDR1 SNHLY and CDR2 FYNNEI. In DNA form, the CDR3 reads TGTGCCGGCAGGGGGGACAGCAACTACGAGCAGTACTTC. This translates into CAGRGDSNYEQYF.

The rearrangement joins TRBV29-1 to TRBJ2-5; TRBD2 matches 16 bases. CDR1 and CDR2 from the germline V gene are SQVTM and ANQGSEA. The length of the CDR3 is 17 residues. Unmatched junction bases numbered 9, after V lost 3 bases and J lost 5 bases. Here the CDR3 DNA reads TGCAGCGTTGACCCAGGGACTAGCGGGAGGGCCATCGAGACCCAGTACTTC. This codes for CSVDPGTSGRAIETQYF.

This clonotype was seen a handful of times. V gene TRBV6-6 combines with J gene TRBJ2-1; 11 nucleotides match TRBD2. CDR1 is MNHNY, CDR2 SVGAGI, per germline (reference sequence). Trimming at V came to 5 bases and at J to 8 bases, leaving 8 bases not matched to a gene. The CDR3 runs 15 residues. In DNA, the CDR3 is TGTGCCAGCAGTACACTAGCGGGGGCATCATATGAGCAGTTCTTC. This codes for CASSTLAGASYEQFF.

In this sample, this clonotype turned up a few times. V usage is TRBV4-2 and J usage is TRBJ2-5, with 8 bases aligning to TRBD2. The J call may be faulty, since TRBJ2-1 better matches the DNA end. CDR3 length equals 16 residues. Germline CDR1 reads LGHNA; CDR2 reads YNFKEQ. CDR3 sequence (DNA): TGTGCCAGCAGCCAAGTGGTCGCGGGGGGCGGGAATGAGCAGTTCTTC. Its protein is CASSQVVAGGGNEQFF.

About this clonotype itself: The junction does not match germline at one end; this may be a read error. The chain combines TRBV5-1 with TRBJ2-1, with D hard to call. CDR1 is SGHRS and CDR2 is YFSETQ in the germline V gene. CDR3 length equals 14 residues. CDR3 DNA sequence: TGCGCCAGCAGCCCCTGGGTCACCTACAATGGGCAGTTCTTC. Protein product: CASSPWVTYNGQFF.